The 30 T cell receptor beta chains below all came from one sample that was sequenced in a study of blood T cells in healthy people across ages. A second 7 to 11 cycle PCR used barcoded and J-beta primers. TCRdb reprocessed the 5' RACE reads via MiXCR and lists one record per CDR3 protein. The repertoire holds approximately 1,100,000 distinct CDR3 sequences, 40% to 50% seen once, with about 19% in the top ten. The sequenced material came from blood. These receptors were taken from a woman aged 55-70 years in good health.

The table lists this clonotype with a few counts. The rearrangement uses TRBV7-9 and TRBJ1-4; D is unclear. Trimming took off 1 base at V and 0 bases at J, with 9 bases between the two ends. In germline, CDR1 is SEHNR, CDR2 FQNEAQ (reference sequence). The CDR3 is 16 amino acids. The CDR3 spells CASSLGEGATNEKLFF. The DNA of the CDR3 is TGTGCCAGCAGCTTAGGGGAGGGCGCAACTAATGAAAAACTGTTTTTT.

This clonotype showed up just a few times. The V and J genes are TRBV10-3 and TRBJ2-7, with a weak D call TRBD1 (5 bases). This CDR3 has 14 residues. The germline V gene encodes CDR1 ENHRY and CDR2 SYGVKD. Trimming took 5 bases from V and 3 from J, leaving 14 bases between them. The chain's CDR3 is CAISLQVLNYEQYF. The CDR3 DNA is TGTGCCATCAGTCTACAGGTACTAAACTACGAGCAGTACTTC.

The chain has TRBV9 and TRBJ2-1, with 7 bases matching TRBD2. The CDR3 has 16 amino acids. Germline V gene sequence: CDR1 SGDLS, CDR2 YYNGEE. Trimming took 2 bases from V and 6 from J; bases not matched to a gene: 11. The CDR3 DNA is TGTGCCAGCAGCGTCCGTGGCGGGAGTTTCGGCAATGAGCAGTTCTTC. Its protein product is CASSVRGGSFGNEQFF. Using reference TRBV9 and TRBJ2-1 for the parts outside the CDR3, the full variable domain is DSGVTQTPKHLITATGQRVTLRCSPRSGDLSVYWYQQSLDQGLQFLIQYYNGEERAKGNILERFSAQQFPDLHSELNLSSLELGDSALYFCASSVRGGSFGNEQFFGPGTRLTVL.

CDR3 in amino acids: CASRKRGPGELFF. Written as DNA, the CDR3 is TGTGCCAGCAGAAAGAGGGGGCCCGGGGAGCTGTTTTTT. The chain combines TRBV27 with TRBJ2-2; TRBD1 aligns across 7 bases. The germline CDR1 and CDR2 sequences are MNHEY and SMNVEV (reference sequence). Trimming at V came to 6 bases and at J to 6 bases, leaving 4 bases not matched to a gene. CDR3 length equals 13 residues.

Comments on this clonotype: Just one base apart from a much larger clone, this may be a read error. The V and J genes are TRBV29-1 and TRBJ2-7; weak D call: TRBD2 (5 bases). The CDR3 length is 13 residues. Germline V gene lookup returns CDR1 SQVTM and CDR2 ANQGSEA. The V gene lost 4 bases and the J gene lost 6 bases, with 16 bases spanning the gap. CDR3 DNA: TGCAGCGTTGGGAGCGGTATAGACTGCGAGCAGTACTTC. Encoded protein: CSVGSGIDCEQYF.

The rearrangement uses TRBV24-1 and TRBJ1-2; D not resolved. V was shortened by 4 bases and J by 1 base, with 12 bases between the two germline ends. From germline, CDR1 is KGHDR and CDR2 SFDVKD. This CDR3 has 15 amino acids. CDR3: CATSDPRENNYGYTF. The DNA for the CDR3 is TGTGCCACCAGTGACCCGAGGGAAAATAACTATGGCTACACCTTC.

This clonotype turned up a few times. This chain links TRBV12-3 or TRBV12-4 with TRBJ2-7; D not resolved. The V and J ends lost 5 bases and 2 bases respectively, with 7 bases between them. This CDR3 has 12 residues. For the CDR3, the DNA is TGTGCCAGCAGTATCTCACCCTACGAGCAGTACTTC. This translates into CASSISPYEQYF.

The rearrangement links TRBV12-3 or TRBV12-4 to TRBJ1-5, with D perhaps matching TRBD1 (6 bases). V was shortened by 3 bases and J by 6 bases, with 12 bases between the two germline ends. The CDR3 is 14 residues long. This chain's CDR3 is CASSFLGAGQPQHF. The CDR3 bases are TGTGCCAGCAGTTTTTTGGGGGCCGGTCAGCCCCAGCATTTT.

The gene calls are TRBV4-2 and TRBJ2-1; 7 nucleotides align to TRBD2. The germline V gene encodes CDR1 LGHNA and CDR2 YNFKEQ. The junction had 12 bases not matched to a gene; V was cut back by 1 base and J by 3 bases. The length of the CDR3 is 18 residues. The CDR3 sequence: CASSQVTLAVEGYNEQFF. CDR3 nucleotide sequence: TGTGCCAGCAGCCAAGTGACGCTAGCGGTCGAAGGCTACAATGAGCAGTTCTTC.

This clonotype was seen many times. The rearrangement joins TRBV12-3 or TRBV12-4 to TRBJ2-4; TRBD1 matches 9 bases. J lost 8 bases, V lost 5 bases, and 7 bases had no gene match. The CDR3 runs to 14 residues. The CDR3 coding sequence is TGTGCCAGCAGTGACCCGACAGGGGGGGACATTCAGTACTTC. Its translation: CASSDPTGGDIQYF.

This chain uses TRBV9 with TRBJ1-2, with D unresolved. CDR3 length: 13 residues. V lost 0 bases and J 6 bases, leaving 9 bases between the germline ends. Per germline, CDR1 SGDLS and CDR2 YYNGEE. The CDR3 coding sequence is TGTGCCAGCAGCGTAGGTAGTATGGATGGCTACACCTTC. It yields the protein CASSVGSMDGYTF.

This chain uses TRBV28 with TRBJ2-7; weak D call: TRBD2 (5 bases). Per germline, CDR1 MDHEN and CDR2 SYDVKM. This CDR3 contains 16 residues. The ends were cut back, 8 bases at V and 0 bases at J, with 20 bases in the middle. The CDR3 bases are TGTGCCAGCCGAATCGGGGATTCCCCCTCCTCCTACGAGCAGTACTTC. It encodes CASRIGDSPSSYEQYF.

The chain carries TRBV7-6 and TRBJ2-1; either TRBD1 or TRBD2 may fit D (5 bases each). V shed 4 bases and J shed 7 bases, with 17 bases lying between them. Per the germline V gene, CDR1 is SGHVS and CDR2 is FNYEAQ. This CDR3 contains 15 residues. The CDR3 DNA is TGTGCCAGCAGCTCAGAGGCCTCCGGGACGAATGAGCAGTTCTTC. The encoded protein is CASSSEASGTNEQFF. Using reference TRBV7-6 and TRBJ2-1 for the parts outside the CDR3, the full variable domain is GAGVSQSPRYKVTKRGQDVALRCDPISGHVSLYWYRQALGQGPEFLTYFNYEAQQDKSGLPNDRFSAERPEGSISTLTIQRTEQRDSAMYRCASSSEASGTNEQFFGPGTRLTVL.

About this clonotype itself: A much larger clone sits a single nucleotide away, making a read error possible. This sequence joins TRBV20-1 and TRBJ2-4; TRBD2 matches 10 bases. The DNA end is more similar to TRBJ2-7, so the J call may be wrong. The germline V gene encodes CDR1 DFQATT and CDR2 SNEGSKA (reference sequence). The CDR3 covers 14 residues. In DNA form, the CDR3 reads TGCAGTGCTGCAAGCGGGGGGGCGACCCACGAGCAGTACTTC. This encodes CSAASGGATHEQYF.

As for this clonotype: A much larger clone lies a single base off, so this may be a read error. V usage is TRBV29-1 and J usage is TRBJ2-4; D perhaps matches TRBD2 (6 bases). The J call may be in error: the DNA end matches TRBJ2-7 better. The length of the CDR3 is 12 residues. Germline V lookup: CDR1 SQVTM, CDR2 ANQGSEA. CDR3 region: CGVEDRGFEQYF. The CDR3 DNA reads TGCGGCGTTGAAGATCGGGGGTTCGAGCAGTACTTC.

This clonotype was detected ten times or more. The rearrangement links TRBV29-1 to TRBJ2-7; D might be TRBD2 (5 bases). Germline V gene data show CDR1 as SQVTM and CDR2 as ANQGSEA. V dropped 5 bases and J dropped 0 bases, with 11 bases sitting between them. CDR3 length: 13 amino acids. CDR3 loop: CSVRAVSSYEQYF. For the CDR3, the DNA is TGCAGCGTTCGAGCGGTGAGCTCCTACGAGCAGTACTTC.

This clonotype was observed a handful of times. The chain uses TRBV29-1 and TRBJ2-5, with D perhaps TRBD2 (7 bases). The CDR3 extends over 11 amino acids. From germline, CDR1 is SQVTM and CDR2 ANQGSEA. Trimming pared 3 bases from V and 11 bases from J, leaving 13 bases between. The CDR3 sequence is CSVDGGGEQYF. CDR3 DNA sequence: TGCAGCGTTGATGGAGGGGGGGAGCAGTACTTC.

A single count supports this clonotype. The J gene is TRBJ1-1, the V gene TRBV5-1, with TRBD1 matching 7 bases. Germline loops: CDR1 SGHRS, CDR2 YFSETQ. The CDR3 spans 13 residues. V was pared by 3 bases and J by 6 bases, with 5 bases of the junction left unmatched. Here the CDR3 reads CASSWNTGAEAFF. CDR3 coding DNA: TGCGCCAGCAGCTGGAACACAGGGGCTGAAGCTTTCTTT. Using reference TRBV5-1 and TRBJ1-1 for the parts outside the CDR3, the full variable domain is KAGVTQTPRYLIKTRGQQVTLSCSPISGHRSVSWYQQTPGQGLQFLFEYFSETQRNKGNFPGRFSGRQFSNSRSEMNVSTLELGDSALYLCASSWNTGAEAFFGQGTRLTVV.

The chain joins TRBV5-6 to TRBJ1-5; TRBD1 agrees at 9 bases. J was trimmed by 5 bases and V by 3 bases; bases with no gene match: 6. This CDR3 region has 15 residues. The germline V gene has CDR1 SGHDT and CDR2 YYEEEE. CDR3 coding DNA: TGTGCCAGCAGCTCGGACAGGGGACAAGATCAGCCCCAGCATTTT. Translating it yields CASSSDRGQDQPQHF. The variable domain in full, with the rest retrieved from reference TRBV5-6 and TRBJ1-5, is DAGVTQSPTHLIKTRGQQVTLRCSPKSGHDTVSWYQQALGQGPQFIFQYYEEEERQRGNFPDRFSGHQFPNYSSELNVNALLLGDSALYLCASSSDRGQDQPQHFGDGTRLSIL.

The rearrangement joins TRBV11-2 to TRBJ2-5; tentative D call: TRBD1 (6 bases). The CDR3 is 15 residues long. Trimming took off 6 bases at V and 2 bases at J, with 16 bases between the two ends. CDR1 is SGHAT, CDR2 FQNNGV, per germline. In DNA, the CDR3 is TGTGCCAGCAGTCGAGGGACAACTTTACAAGAGACCCAGTACTTC. Translating gives CASSRGTTLQETQYF.

This chain uses TRBV28 with TRBJ2-5; TRBD1 or TRBD2 may be the D gene (5 bases each). CDR1 and CDR2 (germline): MDHEN, SYDVKM. The CDR3 spans 13 residues. V was shortened by 2 bases and J by 9 bases, with 13 bases between the two germline ends. CDR3: CASSLVGTEAQYF. The CDR3 DNA sequence: TGTGCCAGCAGTTTAGTGGGGACGGAGGCCCAGTACTTC.

The V call is TRBV6-5, the J call TRBJ2-3; no clear D. The V gene's germline CDR1 is MNHEY and CDR2 SVGAGI. The CDR3 contains 15 residues. Trimming pared 0 bases from V and 6 bases from J, leaving 13 bases between. CDR3 sequence (DNA): TGTGCCAGCAGTTACTCGATTAGGGATGAGGATACGCAGTATTTT. It specifies CASSYSIRDEDTQYF.

Of note for this clonotype: An end of the junction differs from the germline gene, which may be a read error. The rearrangement joins TRBV20-1 to TRBJ2-1; no clear D gene. The CDR3 length is 15 residues. The germline CDR1 and CDR2 sequences are DFQATT and SNEGSKA (reference sequence). CDR3 coding DNA: TGCAGTGCTAGTCAAATTGGGGTAATACACAATGAGGAGTTCTTC. This codes for CSASQIGVIHNEEFF.

To note about this clonotype: A much larger clone is a single base away; this may be a read error. The chain employs TRBV29-1 and TRBJ2-5; 14 bases agree with TRBD2. J lost 4 bases, V lost 7 bases, and 5 bases had no gene match. Germline V CDR1 and CDR2: SQVTM, ANQGSEA. This CDR3 has 14 residues. This chain's CDR3 is CSGATSGRAETQYF. CDR3 in DNA: TGCAGCGGTGCGACTAGCGGGAGGGCAGAGACCCAGTACTTC. The complete variable domain, with remaining parts taken from reference TRBV29-1 and TRBJ2-5, reads SAVISQKPSRDICQRGTSLTIQCQVDSQVTMMFWYRQQPGQSLTLIATANQGSEATYESGFVIDKFPISRPNLTFSTLTVSNMSPEDSSIYLCSGATSGRAETQYFGPGTRLLVL.

This clonotype was counted at least ten times. CDR3 residues: CASRGGALSYNEQFF. The CDR3 DNA is TGTGCCAGCAGGGGAGGGGCCCTTTCATACAATGAGCAGTTCTTC. The chain employs TRBV2 and TRBJ2-1, with 7 bases fitting TRBD2. The CDR3 covers 15 residues. Unmatched junction bases numbered 9, after V lost 6 bases and J lost 4 bases. Germline V gives CDR1 SNHLY, CDR2 FYNNEI. Full variable domain (remainder filled in from reference TRBV2 and TRBJ2-1): EPEVTQTPSHQVTQMGQEVILRCVPISNHLYFYWYRQILGQKVEFLVSFYNNEISEKSEIFDDQFSVERPDGSNFTLKIRSTKLEDSAMYFCASRGGALSYNEQFFGPGTRLTVL.

This clonotype has a handful of counts. The chain links TRBV29-1 to TRBJ2-7, with 9 bases matching TRBD1. CDR1 SQVTM and CDR2 ANQGSEA come from the germline V gene. CDR3 length: 14 residues. V lost 4 bases, J lost 2 bases, and 6 bases stayed unmatched. The CDR3 is CSVAGDRVTYEQYF. The CDR3 coding sequence is TGCAGCGTTGCCGGGGACAGGGTAACCTACGAGCAGTACTTC.

V usage is TRBV6-6 and J usage is TRBJ2-7; D not certain. Germline CDR1 reads MNHNY; CDR2 reads SVGAGI (reference sequence). Trimming took off 2 bases at V and 5 bases at J, with 7 bases between the two ends. The CDR3 runs 12 residues. CDR3 sequence (DNA): TGTGCCAGCAGTTACCACTACGACGAGCAGTACTTC. Protein: CASSYHYDEQYF.

This clonotype appeared a few times. The chain carries TRBV10-2 and TRBJ1-2; D gene unclear. This CDR3 has 14 residues. CDR1 WSHSY and CDR2 SAAADI come from the germline V gene. Trimming pared 0 bases from V and 6 bases from J, leaving 11 bases between. As DNA, the CDR3 is TGCGCCAGCAGTGAGTCTCCCGGGAGCGATGGCTACACCTTC. Protein product: CASSESPGSDGYTF.

This clonotype occurred a few times. DNA for the CDR3: TGTGCCAGCCTTTACACAGATACGCAGTATTTT. This sequence encodes CASLYTDTQYF. V is TRBV28 and J is TRBJ2-3, with D unresolved. CDR1 is MDHEN and CDR2 is SYDVKM in the germline V gene. V was shortened by 8 bases and J by 2 bases, with 5 bases between the two germline ends. The CDR3 is 11 amino acids.

The chain recombines TRBV20-1 with TRBJ2-7; the D gene is possibly TRBD2 (6 bases). Trimming removed 3 bases at V and 4 bases at J, with 10 bases between. This CDR3 is built from 12 residues. Looked up from germline, CDR1 is DFQATT and CDR2 is SNEGSKA (reference sequence). The CDR3 sequence: CSARETSYEQYF. The DNA of the CDR3 is TGCAGTGCTAGGGAGACTAGTTACGAGCAGTACTTC.